A selection of T cell receptor beta chains follows, all from one sample in a study of blood T cell repertoires in COVID-19. The method was immunoSEQ multiplex PCR; TCRdb's version includes in-frame clones alone and lacks a portion of them. Of more than 100,000 clones listed, over 65% are singletons. The specimen sequenced was peripheral blood. The receptors shown here come from a human donor in a cohort sampled during active COVID-19. Both conserved end residues are part of each CDR3. The order of the fields is V gene, CDR3 length, clone size, J gene, D gene, CDR3 protein, CDR3 DNA. D genes are given only for firm matches. Not every row has a clone size; where given, it reads once, few, many or a size class.

TRBV2	15	once	TRBJ1-1	TRBD1	CASRKKWDRGPEAFF	TGTGCCAGCAGAAAAAAGTGGGACAGGGGACCTGAAGCTTTCTTT
TRBV9	14	NA	TRBJ2-4	TRBD1	CASSVVGVPGQLDF	TGTGCCAGCAGCGTAGTCGGAGTACCGGGACAGTTGGACTTC
TRBV2	13	NA	TRBJ2-2	NA	CASSESGTGELFF	TGTGCCAGCAGTGAGTCAGGGACCGGGGAGCTGTTTTTT
TRBV7-2	17	NA	TRBJ2-3	TRBD2	CASSLVVAGVSTDTQYF	TGTGCCAGCAGCTTAGTTGTAGCGGGGGTCAGCACAGATACGCAGTATTTT
TRBV15	12	NA	TRBJ2-3	NA	CATSRERGTQYF	TGTGCCACCAGCAGAGAGCGGGGTACGCAGTATTTT
TRBV2	13	NA	TRBJ1-5	TRBD1	CASTTGFNQPQHF	TGTGCCAGCACGACAGGGTTTAATCAGCCCCAGCATTTT
TRBV19	13	once	TRBJ2-1	TRBD2	CASSQQTSAGQFF	TGTGCCAGTAGCCAGCAGACTAGCGCGGGGCAGTTCTTC
TRBV7-9	13	few	TRBJ1-2	NA	CASSLSGAYGYTF	TGTGCCAGCAGCTTATCAGGGGCCTATGGCTACACCTTC
TRBV5-1	20	few	TRBJ2-1	TRBD2	CASSPRTSGAWVVKTNEQFF	TGCGCCAGCAGCCCCAGGACTAGCGGGGCCTGGGTGGTTAAAACCAATGAGCAGTTCTTC
TRBV15	16	NA	TRBJ2-5	NA	CATSRDRLGQQETQYF	TGTGCCACCAGCAGAGATCGTTTAGGACAACAAGAGACCCAGTACTTC
TRBV6-4	14	NA	TRBJ2-3	TRBD2	CASSQRGGPDTQYF	TGTGCCAGCAGCCAGCGGGGGGGCCCAGATACGCAGTATTTT
TRBV5-1	16	NA	TRBJ2-7	NA	CASSLVFAGNSYEQYF	TGCGCCAGCAGCTTGGTATTCGCGGGGAACTCCTACGAGCAGTACTTC
TRBV5-5	14	NA	TRBJ1-2	NA	CASSSGRTSYGYTF	TGTGCCAGCAGCTCTGGACGGACTTCCTATGGCTACACCTTC
TRBV5-1	14	NA	TRBJ1-2	TRBD1	CASSLVGTGYGYTF	TGCGCCAGCAGCTTGGTAGGGACAGGGTATGGCTACACCTTC
TRBV20-1	15	NA	TRBJ2-5	TRBD2	CSASPASGDKETQYF	TGCAGTGCTAGTCCGGCTAGCGGGGATAAAGAGACCCAGTACTTC
TRBV29-1	14	NA	TRBJ2-4	NA	CSVGQGGAKNIQYF	TGCAGCGTTGGCCAGGGGGGAGCCAAAAACATTCAGTACTTC
TRBV5-1	15	NA	TRBJ2-4	TRBD1	CASSLGTGLMNIQYF	TGCGCCAGCAGCTTAGGGACAGGGTTGATGAACATTCAGTACTTC
TRBV12-3/TRBV12-4	13	NA	TRBJ1-2	NA	CASSYDRYYGYTF	TGTGCCAGCAGTTACGACAGGTACTATGGCTACACCTTC
TRBV3-1/TRBV3-2	17	NA	TRBJ1-3	TRBD1	CASSPLVLGQGGNTIYF	TGTGCCAGCAGCCCCTTGGTGCTGGGACAGGGGGGAAACACCATATATTTT
TRBV4-2	16	NA	TRBJ1-4	NA	CASSPGWPGSNEKLFF	TGTGCCAGCAGCCCGGGGTGGCCAGGTTCTAATGAAAAACTGTTTTTT